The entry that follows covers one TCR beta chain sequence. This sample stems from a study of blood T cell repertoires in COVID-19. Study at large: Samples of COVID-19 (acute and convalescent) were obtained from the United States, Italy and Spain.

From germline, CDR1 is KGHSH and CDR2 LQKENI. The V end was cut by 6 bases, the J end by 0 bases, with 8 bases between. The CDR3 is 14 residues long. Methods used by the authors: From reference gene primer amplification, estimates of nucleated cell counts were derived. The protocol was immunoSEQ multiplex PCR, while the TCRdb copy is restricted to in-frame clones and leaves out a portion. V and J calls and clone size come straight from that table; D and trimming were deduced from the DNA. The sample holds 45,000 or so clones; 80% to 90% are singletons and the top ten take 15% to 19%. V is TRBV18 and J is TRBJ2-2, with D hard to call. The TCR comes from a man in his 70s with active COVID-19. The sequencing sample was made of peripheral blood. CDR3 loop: CASSSATNTGELFF. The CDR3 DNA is TGTGCCAGCTCCAGCGCGACGAACACCGGGGAGCTGTTTTTT.